Shown below are 29 T cell receptor beta chains from a single sample sequenced in a study of blood T cell repertoires in COVID-19. Sequencing was performed with immunoSEQ multiplex PCR; in TCRdb, only in-frame clones are kept and a portion is missing. The sample carries under 200,000 clones, less than 90% recorded once. Sequencing was done on a sample of peripheral blood. The receptors stem from a man between 18 and 35 years old with active or convalescent COVID-19.

CDR3 nucleotide sequence: TGTGCCAGCAGCGACCCCCCGGGACAGGGCACCGGGGAGCTGTTTTTT. Residues: CASSDPPGQGTGELFF. The chain combines TRBV6-2 or TRBV6-3 with TRBJ2-2; 9 nucleotides line up with TRBD1. V lost 6 bases and J lost 4; bases outside the gene matches: 9. The CDR3 is 16 amino acids. The germline CDR1 and CDR2 sequences are MNHEY and SVGEGT.

The V call is TRBV6-5, the J call TRBJ2-7; D not certain. Germline CDR1 and CDR2: MNHEY and SVGAGI. V lost 3 bases and J lost 7, with 13 bases in between. The length of the CDR3 is 13 residues. CDR3 sequence reads: CASSYNFFDEQYF. CDR3 coding DNA: TGTGCCAGCAGTTATAACTTTTTTGATGAGCAGTACTTC.

V usage is TRBV11-2 and J usage is TRBJ2-7; 9 bases line up with TRBD2. The germline gives CDR1 SGHAT, CDR2 FQNNGV. The CDR3 is 18 residues long. The V gene end was trimmed by 11 bases and the J gene end by 2 bases; junction bases not matched to a gene: 22. The CDR3 DNA reads as TGTGCCCGCCGGGGGACTCGCGGGGGGGCCTTTGGTCCCTACGAGCAGTACTTC. Encoded protein: CARRGTRGGAFGPYEQYF.

This chain connects TRBV11-2 to TRBJ2-1, with TRBD1 as a possible D gene (6 bases). Germline V CDR1 and CDR2: SGHAT, FQNNGV. The germline V and J ends were trimmed by 3 bases and 1 base, with 16 bases remaining between them. The CDR3 is made up of 17 amino acids. CDR3 DNA sequence: TGTGCCAGCAGCTTGGCGACAGGACCTATTTCCTACAATGAGCAGTTCTTC. Translation: CASSLATGPISYNEQFF.

This clone has only one observation. V and J are TRBV10-3 and TRBJ1-2; no reliable D call. CDR1 ENHRY and CDR2 SYGVKD come from the germline V gene. This CDR3 region has 13 residues. Trimming shortened V by 3 bases and J by 1 base, and 6 bases separated the two germline ends. The CDR3 region is CAISDRINYGYTF. For the CDR3, the DNA is TGTGCCATCAGTGACCGTATTAACTATGGCTACACCTTC.

This clone has a single count. The chain recombines TRBV19 with TRBJ2-5; D unclear. Trimming took 4 bases from V and 2 from J, leaving 11 bases between them. Germline V gives CDR1 LNHDA, CDR2 SQIVND (reference sequence). The CDR3 loop spans 14 amino acids. CDR3 loop: CASSTGTTQETQYF. The DNA for the CDR3 is TGTGCCAGTAGTACAGGTACCACTCAAGAGACCCAGTACTTC.

The chain recombines TRBV11-1 with TRBJ2-7; TRBD2 aligns across 7 bases. Losses at the gene ends were 5 bases for V and 3 bases for J; bases not matched to a gene: 4. The germline V gene encodes CDR1 SGHAT and CDR2 FQDESV (reference sequence). CDR3 length: 13 residues. The CDR3 here is CASSHGEGYEQYF. The CDR3 DNA reads as TGTGCCAGCAGCCATGGGGAGGGCTACGAGCAGTACTTC.

J is TRBJ1-2 and V is TRBV19; 7 nucleotides agree with TRBD1. Germline CDR1 LNHDA, CDR2 SQIVND (reference sequence). V lost 5 bases and J lost 0; bases outside the gene matches: 6. The CDR3 spans 15 residues. CDR3 residues: CASSPTGTPNYGYTF. In DNA form, the CDR3 reads TGTGCCAGTAGTCCGACAGGGACCCCTAACTATGGCTACACCTTC.

V usage is TRBV28 and J usage is TRBJ2-7, with TRBD1 as a possible D gene (6 bases). V lost 7 bases and J lost 2, with 12 bases in between. Per the germline V gene, CDR1 is MDHEN and CDR2 is SYDVKM. The CDR3 runs 13 residues. The CDR3 loop is CASKGTPTYEQYF. CDR3 DNA: TGTGCCAGCAAAGGGACACCAACCTACGAGCAGTACTTC.

This clone was detected once. The chain links TRBV28 to TRBJ2-7; D is ambiguous. The CDR3 runs 14 residues. CDR1 MDHEN and CDR2 SYDVKM come from the germline V gene. Trimming removed 3 bases from V and 2 bases from J, with 11 bases in between. The CDR3 reads CASSLPRYPYEQYF. CDR3 nucleotides: TGTGCCAGCAGTTTGCCCAGGTACCCCTACGAGCAGTACTTC.

The V gene is TRBV7-2, the J gene TRBJ2-1, with 8 bases aligning to TRBD1. V gave up 6 bases and J gave up 5 bases; unmatched junction bases: 9. Germline V gene data show CDR1 as SGHTA and CDR2 as FQGNSA. The CDR3 extends over 15 amino acids. This CDR3 reads CASSPDRGMNNEQFF. The DNA for the CDR3 is TGTGCCAGCAGTCCCGACAGGGGAATGAACAATGAGCAGTTCTTC.

The chain employs TRBV7-9 and TRBJ2-1; 9 bases fit TRBD2. Looked up from germline, CDR1 is SEHNR and CDR2 is FQNEAQ (reference sequence). The junction had 5 bases not matched to a gene; V was cut back by 2 bases and J by 6 bases. The CDR3 runs 15 residues. CDR3 amino acids: CASSLIAGGSNEQFF. CDR3 coding DNA: TGTGCCAGCAGCTTAATTGCGGGAGGGAGCAATGAGCAGTTCTTC. Full variable domain (outside the CDR3, taken from reference TRBV7-9 and TRBJ2-1): DTGVSQNPRHKITKRGQNVTFRCDPISEHNRLYWYRQTLGQGPEFLTYFQNEAQLEKSRLLSDRFSAERPKGSFSTLEIQRTEQGDSAMYLCASSLIAGGSNEQFFGPGTRLTVL.

This clone was detected only once. The V call is TRBV5-1, the J call TRBJ2-1; D gene unclear. CDR1 is SGHRS, CDR2 YFSETQ, per germline. Trimming left V 4 bases short and J 9 bases short, with 11 bases between. The CDR3 sequence is 12 residues long. CDR3 amino acids: CASSRSAFEQFF. CDR3 sequence (DNA): TGCGCCAGCAGCCGATCAGCGTTTGAGCAGTTCTTC.

V usage is TRBV19 and J usage is TRBJ2-5; D is perhaps TRBD1 (6 bases). Between the trimmed V and J ends, which lost 4 bases and 4 bases, there was a span of 19 bases. Looked up from germline, CDR1 is LNHDA and CDR2 is SQIVND (reference sequence). This CDR3 region has 16 residues. The CDR3 region has the DNA TGTGCCAGTAGTAGATCGGGACATATACCTGCAGAGACCCAGTACTTC. Translating it yields CASSRSGHIPAETQYF. The complete variable domain, with remaining parts taken from reference TRBV19 and TRBJ2-5, reads DGGITQSPKYLFRKEGQNVTLSCEQNLNHDAMYWYRQDPGQGLRLIYYSQIVNDFQKGDIAEGYSVSREKKESFPLTVTSAQKNPTAFYLCASSRSGHIPAETQYFGPGTRLLVL.

This chain uses TRBV10-3 with TRBJ1-5; D perhaps matches TRBD1 (6 bases). The CDR3 spans 18 residues. V was clipped by 4 bases and J by 0 bases, with 19 bases between them. The germline V gene encodes CDR1 ENHRY and CDR2 SYGVKD. CDR3 sequence reads: CAISANLGDTLSNQPQHF. The CDR3 DNA is TGTGCCATCAGTGCTAATTTGGGGGACACCCTTAGCAATCAGCCCCAGCATTTT.

This rearrangement joins TRBV19 to TRBJ1-2; D gene uncertain. CDR3 size: 16 residues. From germline, CDR1 is LNHDA and CDR2 SQIVND (reference sequence). The ends were cut back, 0 bases at V and 4 bases at J, with 15 bases in the middle. The CDR3 DNA follows: TGTGCCAGTAGTATAGAGGTGTGGACTTCGTCCTATGGCTACACCTTC. Amino acid sequence: CASSIEVWTSSYGYTF.

The chain couples TRBV10-1 to TRBJ2-1; TRBD1 matches at 7 bases. The CDR3 spans 17 residues. Germline V gene sequence: CDR1 WNHNN, CDR2 SYGVQD (reference sequence). Trimming removed 3 bases from V and 4 bases from J; junction bases left unmatched: 12. CDR3 sequence: CASSDFTGTETYNEQFF. In nucleotides, the CDR3 is TGCGCCAGCAGTGACTTTACCGGGACAGAGACTTACAATGAGCAGTTCTTC.

This chain links TRBV6-5 with TRBJ1-6; D unresolved. This CDR3 comprises 13 residues. CDR1 MNHEY and CDR2 SVGAGI come from the germline V gene. V was pared by 8 bases and J by 6 bases, with 11 bases between. The CDR3 nucleotides are TGTGCCAGCGTCGGGGATTCTAATTCACCCCTCCACTTT. Its protein product is CASVGDSNSPLHF.

J is TRBJ2-2 and V is TRBV5-8, with TRBD2 identical over 10 bases. V was clipped by 4 bases and J by 9 bases; unmatched bases: 9. The CDR3 consists of 15 residues. The germline V gene has CDR1 SGHTS and CDR2 YDEGEE. The CDR3 here is CASSKREGRQRELFF. The CDR3 nucleotides are TGTGCCAGCAGCAAGCGGGAGGGCCGTCAACGGGAGCTGTTTTTT.

This chain connects TRBV15 to TRBJ1-4, with 9 bases that match TRBD1. V shed 5 bases, J shed 8 bases, and the junction held 15 bases outside the gene matches. CDR1 and CDR2 (germline): LNHNV, YYDKDF (reference sequence). The CDR3 covers 17 residues. CDR3 residues: CATSGAGTGFLFEKLFF. The DNA of the CDR3 is TGTGCCACCAGCGGTGCCGGGACAGGGTTTTTGTTCGAAAAACTGTTTTTT.

This chain joins TRBV5-1 and TRBJ1-1; 9 bases align to TRBD1. The CDR3 contains 13 residues. V shed 0 bases, J shed 7 bases, and the junction held 1 base outside the gene matches. CDR1 SGHRS and CDR2 YFSETQ come from the germline V gene. The CDR3 spells CASSLGQGVEAFF. CDR3 DNA: TGCGCCAGCAGCTTGGGACAGGGGGTTGAAGCTTTCTTT. The full variable domain, rest sourced from reference TRBV5-1 and TRBJ1-1, is KAGVTQTPRYLIKTRGQQVTLSCSPISGHRSVSWYQQTPGQGLQFLFEYFSETQRNKGNFPGRFSGRQFSNSRSEMNVSTLELGDSALYLCASSLGQGVEAFFGQGTRLTVV.

The chain uses TRBV2 and TRBJ1-3; no firm D call. This CDR3 has 12 residues. V shed 3 bases and J shed 6 bases, with 6 bases lying between them. CDR1 is SNHLY, CDR2 FYNNEI, per germline. CDR3 DNA: TGTGCCAGCAGTGAGGGCGAAAACACCATATATTTT. Translating it yields CASSEGENTIYF.

The V and J genes are TRBV19 and TRBJ2-7, with 9 bases matching TRBD2. CDR3 length: 14 residues. Germline V lookup: CDR1 LNHDA, CDR2 SQIVND (reference sequence). The junction had 4 bases not matched to a gene; V was cut back by 5 bases and J by 2 bases. The CDR3 loop is CASSPGLATYEQYF. CDR3 DNA: TGTGCCAGTAGTCCCGGACTAGCGACCTACGAGCAGTACTTC.

In its sample, this clone was seen once. The rearrangement links TRBV18 to TRBJ2-7, with D maybe TRBD1 (6 bases). The CDR3 covers 20 residues. Trimming cost V 2 bases and J 7 bases, with 33 bases left between them. CDR1 is KGHSH, CDR2 LQKENI, per germline. CDR3 region: CASSPSIGTSFPQKSWEQYF. The CDR3 DNA reads as TGTGCCAGCTCACCATCAATAGGGACATCGTTCCCCCAGAAGTCATGGGAGCAGTACTTC.

This clone was detected only once. The chain combines TRBV2 with TRBJ2-1, with 7 bases aligning to TRBD2. The CDR3 is 17 amino acids. J gave up 5 bases and V 6 bases, and 16 bases lay outside the gene matches. From germline, CDR1 is SNHLY and CDR2 FYNNEI. For the CDR3, the DNA is TGTGCCAGCAGAAGAGAACTAGCGCAACAAATTAACAATGAGCAGTTCTTC. This gives the protein CASRRELAQQINNEQFF. Looking up the rest from reference TRBV2 and TRBJ2-1 gives the full variable domain: EPEVTQTPSHQVTQMGQEVILRCVPISNHLYFYWYRQILGQKVEFLVSFYNNEISEKSEIFDDQFSVERPDGSNFTLKIRSTKLEDSAMYFCASRRELAQQINNEQFFGPGTRLTVL.

V and J are TRBV18 and TRBJ2-7; 8 nucleotides agree with TRBD1. The CDR3 contains 14 residues. V dropped 6 bases and J dropped 5; count of bases not matched to a gene: 9. In germline, CDR1 is KGHSH, CDR2 LQKENI. CDR3 amino acids: CASSEAQGVNEQYF. The CDR3, as DNA: TGTGCCAGCTCCGAAGCACAGGGGGTCAACGAGCAGTACTTC.

The chain uses TRBV6-1 and TRBJ2-3; a possible D gene is TRBD2 (5 bases). The CDR3 is 15 residues long. The V and J ends lost 3 bases and 0 bases respectively, with 10 bases between them. Germline V gene sequence: CDR1 MNHNS, CDR2 SASEGT. CDR3: CASSDLAASTDTQYF. The CDR3 nucleotides read TGTGCCAGCAGTGATCTAGCAGCTAGCACAGATACGCAGTATTTT.

Only one count was recorded for this clone. The V gene is TRBV21-1, the J gene TRBJ2-7; no check of the table's D call, TRBD1, against the DNA was made. TRBV21-1 is labeled a pseudogene. The CDR3 loop spans 15 amino acids. DNA of the CDR3: TGTGCCAGCAGCAAAGGATGGACAGGTCACTACGAGCAGTACTTC. Its translation: CASSKGWTGHYEQYF.

The genes are TRBV29-1 and TRBJ1-1; D remains unclear. Germline CDR1 reads SQVTM; CDR2 reads ANQGSEA. V dropped 4 bases and J dropped 3 bases, with 18 bases sitting between them. This CDR3 is built from 15 residues. The CDR3 region is CSVGPRVGADTEAFF. The CDR3 coding sequence is TGCAGCGTTGGGCCCCGGGTGGGAGCGGACACTGAAGCTTTCTTT.